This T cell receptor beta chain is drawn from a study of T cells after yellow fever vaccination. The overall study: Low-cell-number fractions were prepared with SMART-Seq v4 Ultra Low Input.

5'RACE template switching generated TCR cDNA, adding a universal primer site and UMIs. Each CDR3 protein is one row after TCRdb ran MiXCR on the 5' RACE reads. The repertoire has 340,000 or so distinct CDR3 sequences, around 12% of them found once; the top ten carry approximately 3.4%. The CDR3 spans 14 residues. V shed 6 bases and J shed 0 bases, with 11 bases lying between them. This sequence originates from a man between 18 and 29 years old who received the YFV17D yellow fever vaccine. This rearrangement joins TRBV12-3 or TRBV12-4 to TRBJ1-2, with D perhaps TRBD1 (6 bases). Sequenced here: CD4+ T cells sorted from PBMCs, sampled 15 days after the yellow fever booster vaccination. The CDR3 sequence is CASSLDSTNYGYTF. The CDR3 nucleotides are TGTGCCAGCAGCCTGGACAGTACTAACTATGGCTACACCTTC.